This T cell receptor (beta chain) appears in the sequencing data of a study of identical twins. Study-wide results and caveats: Shared out-of-frame alpha sequences (those common to twins) showed excess low generation probability. For cord blood, abundant beta clonotypes had fewer insertions, unlike memory repertoires, which showed none.

MiXCR was run by TCRdb on the 5' RACE reads, yielding one entry per CDR3 protein. The sample yields roughly 200,000 distinct CDR3 sequences, around 6.8% seen once. This clonotype was recorded a few times. Its antigen remains unknown. Germline V lookup: CDR1 DFQATT, CDR2 SNEGSKA (reference sequence). CDR3 length: 16 residues. V trimming: 1 base; J trimming: 4 bases; junction bases outside the gene matches: 9. These records were also assigned to another study, of yellow fever vaccine responses in identical twins.

Sample: memory (CD45RO+) T cells sorted from blood. The V call is TRBV20-1, the J call TRBJ2-3, with TRBD2 identical over 9 bases. The clonotype was recovered from a young woman in good health. Here the CDR3 DNA reads TGCAGTGCTAGAGTTTTGCGCGGGGGGGCCTCAGATACGCAGTATTTT. It yields the protein CSARVLRGGASDTQYF.